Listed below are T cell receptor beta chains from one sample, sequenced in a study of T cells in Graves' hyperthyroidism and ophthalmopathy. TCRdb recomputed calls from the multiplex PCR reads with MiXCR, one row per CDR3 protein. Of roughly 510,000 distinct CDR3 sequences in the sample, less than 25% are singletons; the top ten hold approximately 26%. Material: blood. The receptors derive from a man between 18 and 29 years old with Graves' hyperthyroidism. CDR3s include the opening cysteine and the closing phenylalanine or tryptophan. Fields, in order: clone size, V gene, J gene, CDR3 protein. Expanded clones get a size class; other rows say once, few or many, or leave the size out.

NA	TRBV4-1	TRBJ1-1	CASSQRVGRNTEAFF
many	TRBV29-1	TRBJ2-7	CSVSTGTGYYEQYF
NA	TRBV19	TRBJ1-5	CASREVSGNQPQHF
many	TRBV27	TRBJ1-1	CASSFSRDSEAFF
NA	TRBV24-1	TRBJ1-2	CATSDSGGYTF
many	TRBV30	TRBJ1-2	CAWSTWGVNGYTF
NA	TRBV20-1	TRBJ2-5	CSASTASGGKEETQYF
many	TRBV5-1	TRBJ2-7	CASSQGQGTPREQYF
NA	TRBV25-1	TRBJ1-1	CASSEWGGGEVFRTEAFF
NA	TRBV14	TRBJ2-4	CASSQDNRGENIQYF
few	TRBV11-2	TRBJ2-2	CASSLNGELLF
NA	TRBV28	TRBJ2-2	CASRGLRPQRNTGELFF
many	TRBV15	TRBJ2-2	CATSRATSSLRDGELFF
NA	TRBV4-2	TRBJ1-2	CASSQDQRDGYTF
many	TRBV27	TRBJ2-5	CASGYMETQYF
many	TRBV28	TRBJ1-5	CASSVDGVNQPQHF
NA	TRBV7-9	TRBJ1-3	CASSPARQHLLFSGNTIYF
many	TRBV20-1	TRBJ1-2	CSARPGVNYGYTF
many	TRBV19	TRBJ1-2	CASSIPGPDGYTF
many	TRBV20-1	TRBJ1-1	CSARGRGNTEAFF
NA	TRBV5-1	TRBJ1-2	CASSPTGEYGYTF
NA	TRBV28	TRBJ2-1	CASSHRPQARNEQFF
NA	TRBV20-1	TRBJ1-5	CSARRGQGDQPQHF
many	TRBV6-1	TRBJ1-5	CASSVRTASDQPQHF
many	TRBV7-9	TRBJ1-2	CASSPRVYYGYTF
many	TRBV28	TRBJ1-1	CASSPRGVRTEAFF
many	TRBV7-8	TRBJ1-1	CAIAEGRDTEAFF
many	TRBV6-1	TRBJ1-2	CASSEGGDYGYTF
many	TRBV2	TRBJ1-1	CASREIDYYTEAFF
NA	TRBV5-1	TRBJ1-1	CASSVTGENTEACF
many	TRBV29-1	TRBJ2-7	CSVVVIGEQYF
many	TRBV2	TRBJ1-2	CASRTKTGPYYGYTF
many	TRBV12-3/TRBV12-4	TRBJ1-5	CASGMSGPQHF
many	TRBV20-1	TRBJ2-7	CSASRDTYYEQYF
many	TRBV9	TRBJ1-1	CASSVTGGTNTEAFF
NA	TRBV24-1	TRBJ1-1	CATGDRLYTDAFF
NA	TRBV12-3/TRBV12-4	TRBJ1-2	CASSFTDTVNYGYTF
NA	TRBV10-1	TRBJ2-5	CASSESGQETQYF
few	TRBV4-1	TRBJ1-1	CASSHLGPDWRTEAFF